This TCR beta chain is drawn from a study of cytomegalovirus exposure and HLA in healthy donors (dated by TCRdb to 2017 to 2019). Regarding the research as a whole: A later analysis indicated that the 120 validation repertoires were generated on the platform also employed for the approximately 690 repertoires of the first cohort. The study was designed to test whether signatures of past pathogen exposure could be identified by cataloging public T cell receptors. A separate validation cohort of about 110 different subjects was used in addition to the roughly 670-subject first cohort. The study combined high-throughput TCR immunosequencing, statistical association of individual TCRs with disease status, and machine learning to predict cytomegalovirus infection status.

The protocol used for the library was the immunoSEQ multiplex PCR assay. Per the source publication's procedure: A statistical classification framework was built for diagnosing cytomegalovirus status from the catalog of TCR beta chain sequences. TCRdb re-hosts the immuneACCESS table, in-frame sequences only. Its copies lack some clones; in the studies checked, an unresolved V gene accounts for under half of them, and the cause for the rest is not known. From that table come the V and J calls and clone size; the DNA was used to work out D and trimming. The sample table lists under 200,000 clones, about 89% of them with a count of one. The top ten clonotypes cover roughly 3% of the sample. The donors belonged to the validation cohort of approximately 130 subjects, which was separate from the approximately 660-subject first cohort. With respect to this clone: The clone's antigen remains unknown. It has no much larger one-base neighbor in the sample; base qualities were not kept.

The paper as a whole reports these results and caveats: It was suggested by the authors that the approach could potentially be generalized to other disease states and immunological phenotypes. Cytomegalovirus status was reported to be diagnosed by the classifier with high specificity and sensitivity in both the original and validation cohorts. Across donors, most TCR sequences were observed very rarely, whereas some public TCRs were present in many individuals. All 120 or so repertoires were used to score co-occurrence in the validation cohort in a later analysis, because that analysis had no HLA typing for the cohort. The study gave a list of about 150 TCR beta chains associated with cytomegalovirus. Subsequent analysis determined that TCRs grouped into clusters in the first cohort also showed a tendency toward co-occurrence across the 130 or so validation repertoires, and approximately 93% of cluster scores exceeded 0. In vitro tests confirmed that a few of the cytomegalovirus-associated TCR beta chains recognize cytomegalovirus antigens.

Input material: PBMCs. The receptor was isolated from a young woman in good health and CMV-seropositive.

The DNA reads as follows: TGCGCCAGCAGCCAAGTTGCCAGCGAAGAGACCCAGTACTTC. The translation is CASSQVASEETQYF. The receptor chain draws on TRBV4-1 and TRBJ2-5, with the D gene not clear enough to name. The CDR3 measures 14 amino acids from cysteine to phenylalanine. Only the CDR3 part of the read is kept: 42 bases, read in frame from the first base. V gives up 1 base and J gives up 3 bases, and the segment between their germline ends measures 9 bases. CDR1 and CDR2 (MGHRA, YSYEKL) derive from the germline V gene.